This TCR beta chain originates from a study of T cell repertoires in cytomegalovirus infection. About the research overall: The public TCR beta signatures pointed to both CMV infection and matching HLA type.

Via MiXCR, TCRdb re-called the reads, giving one row per CDR3 protein. The sample lists a few hundred thousand distinct CDR3 sequences, approximately 9% occurring once. CDR3 length: 14 amino acids. Germline values: CDR1 GTSNPN, CDR2 SVGIG (reference sequence). V gave up 5 bases and J gave up 6 bases; unmatched junction bases: 6. Study results and limitations: Pooled public TCR beta family frequency picked out CMV carriers with the relevant HLA. Ex vivo, HLA-C-restricted CMV-specific TCR beta clonotypes prevailed over the rest of the response.

In this sample, this clonotype turned up a few times. Its antigen remains unknown. Sequencing was performed on PBMCs. The rearrangement links TRBV30 to TRBJ2-1; 11 bases line up with TRBD2. This clonotype was sampled from a human donor in good health (CMV status not recorded). Some clones in this sample may be carry-over from other donors' samples. The CDR3 nucleotides are TGTGCCTGGGATGGAACTAGCGGGGGCAATGAGCAGTTCTTC. Translation: CAWDGTSGGNEQFF.